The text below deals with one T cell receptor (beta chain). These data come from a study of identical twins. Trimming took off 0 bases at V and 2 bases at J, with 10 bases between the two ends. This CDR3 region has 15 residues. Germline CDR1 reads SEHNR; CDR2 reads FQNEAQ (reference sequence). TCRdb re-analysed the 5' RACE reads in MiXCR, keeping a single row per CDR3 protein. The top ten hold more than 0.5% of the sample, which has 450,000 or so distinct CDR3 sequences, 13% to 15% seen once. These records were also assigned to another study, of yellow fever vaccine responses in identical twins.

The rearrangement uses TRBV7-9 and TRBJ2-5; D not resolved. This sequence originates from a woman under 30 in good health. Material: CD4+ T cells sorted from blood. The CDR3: CASSLALALQETQYF. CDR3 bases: TGTGCCAGCAGCTTAGCTCTGGCTTTACAAGAGACCCAGTACTTC.